The 3 T cell receptor beta chains given below trace back to one sample, sequenced in a study of blood T cell repertoires in COVID-19. Produced via immunoSEQ multiplex PCR; TCRdb's table is partial and in-frame only. The sample has about 140,000 clones, around 83% seen once. The material sequenced was peripheral blood. The receptors derive from a man aged 25-45 years with COVID-19, enrolled during active disease.

DNA of the CDR3: TGTGCCAGCTCACCAGGGGACAGGGAATATCAGCCCCAGCATTTT. Translating it yields CASSPGDREYQPQHF. This chain links TRBV18 with TRBJ1-5, with 9 bases matching TRBD1. Trimming cost V 2 bases and J 5 bases; bases outside gene matches: 4. From germline, CDR1 is KGHSH and CDR2 LQKENI. This CDR3 comprises 15 residues.

The V call is TRBV5-5, the J call TRBJ2-1; TRBD1 aligns across 8 bases. The CDR3 length is 16 residues. Trimming took 2 bases from V and 3 from J; bases not matched to a gene: 7. Germline V gene data show CDR1 as SGHKS and CDR2 as YYEKEE (reference sequence). The DNA for the CDR3 is TGTGCCAGCAGCTTCAGGGGGACAGGAGACTACAATGAGCAGTTCTTC. It translates to CASSFRGTGDYNEQFF.

A few counts support this clone. This sequence joins TRBV28 and TRBJ1-5; 8 nucleotides align to TRBD1. The CDR3 is 15 residues long. V lost 6 bases and J lost 4; bases outside the gene matches: 8. CDR1 and CDR2 from the germline V gene are MDHEN and SYDVKM. The CDR3 nucleotides read TGTGCCAGCAGATCTGGACAGGGACGAAATCAGCCCCAGCATTTT. It yields the protein CASRSGQGRNQPQHF.